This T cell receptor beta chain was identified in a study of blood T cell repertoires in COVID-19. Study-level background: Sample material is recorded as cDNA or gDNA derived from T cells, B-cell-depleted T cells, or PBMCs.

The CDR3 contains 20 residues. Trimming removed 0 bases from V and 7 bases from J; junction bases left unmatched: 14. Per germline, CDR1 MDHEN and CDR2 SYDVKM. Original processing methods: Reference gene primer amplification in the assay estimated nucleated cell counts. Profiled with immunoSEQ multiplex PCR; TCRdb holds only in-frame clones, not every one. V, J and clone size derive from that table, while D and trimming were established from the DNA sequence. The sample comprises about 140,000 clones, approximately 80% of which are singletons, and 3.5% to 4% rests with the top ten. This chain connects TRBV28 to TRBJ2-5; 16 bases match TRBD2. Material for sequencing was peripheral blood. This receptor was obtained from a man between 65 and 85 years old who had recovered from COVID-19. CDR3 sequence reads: CASSLWSTGPGTSGRVTQYF. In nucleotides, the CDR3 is TGTGCCAGCAGTTTATGGTCAACAGGGCCTGGGACTAGCGGGAGGGTGACCCAGTACTTC.